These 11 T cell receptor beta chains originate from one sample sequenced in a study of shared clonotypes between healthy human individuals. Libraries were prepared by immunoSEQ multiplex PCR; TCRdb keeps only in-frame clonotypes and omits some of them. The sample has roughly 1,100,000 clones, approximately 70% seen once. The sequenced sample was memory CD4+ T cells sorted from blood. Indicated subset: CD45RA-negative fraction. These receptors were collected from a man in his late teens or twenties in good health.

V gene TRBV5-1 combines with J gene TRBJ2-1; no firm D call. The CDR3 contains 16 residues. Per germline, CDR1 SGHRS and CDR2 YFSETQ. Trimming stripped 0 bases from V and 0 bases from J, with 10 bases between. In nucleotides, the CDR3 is TGCGCCAGCAGCTTGGCGGATACCTACTCCTACAATGAGCAGTTCTTC. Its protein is CASSLADTYSYNEQFF. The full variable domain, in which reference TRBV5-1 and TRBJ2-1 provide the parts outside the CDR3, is KAGVTQTPRYLIKTRGQQVTLSCSPISGHRSVSWYQQTPGQGLQFLFEYFSETQRNKGNFPGRFSGRQFSNSRSEMNVSTLELGDSALYLCASSLADTYSYNEQFFGPGTRLTVL.

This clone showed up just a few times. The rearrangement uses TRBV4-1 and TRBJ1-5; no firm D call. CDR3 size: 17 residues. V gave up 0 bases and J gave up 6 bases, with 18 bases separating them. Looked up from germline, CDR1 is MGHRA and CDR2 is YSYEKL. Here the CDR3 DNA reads TGCGCCAGCAGCCAAGATCAAGCGCCAGGCCCTCCTCAGCCCCAGCATTTT. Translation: CASSQDQAPGPPQPQHF.

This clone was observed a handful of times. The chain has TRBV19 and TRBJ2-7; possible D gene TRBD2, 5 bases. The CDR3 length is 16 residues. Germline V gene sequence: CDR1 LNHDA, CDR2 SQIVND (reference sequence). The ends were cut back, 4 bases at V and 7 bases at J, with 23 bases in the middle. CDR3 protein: CASSTTRRVPEGEQYF. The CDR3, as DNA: TGTGCCAGTAGTACAACCAGGCGGGTCCCGGAAGGGGAGCAGTACTTC.

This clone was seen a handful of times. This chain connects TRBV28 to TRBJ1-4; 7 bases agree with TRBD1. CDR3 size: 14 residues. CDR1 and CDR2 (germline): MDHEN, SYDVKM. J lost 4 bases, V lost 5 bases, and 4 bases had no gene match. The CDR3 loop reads CASSPGQINEKLFF. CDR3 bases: TGTGCCAGCAGTCCGGGACAGATTAATGAAAAACTGTTTTTT.

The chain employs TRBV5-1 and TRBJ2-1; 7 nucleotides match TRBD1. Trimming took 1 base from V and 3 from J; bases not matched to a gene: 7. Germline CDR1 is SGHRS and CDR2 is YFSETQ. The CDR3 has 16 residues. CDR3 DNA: TGCGCCAGCAGCTTGATTGCGACAGGGCGCTACAATGAGCAGTTCTTC. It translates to CASSLIATGRYNEQFF.

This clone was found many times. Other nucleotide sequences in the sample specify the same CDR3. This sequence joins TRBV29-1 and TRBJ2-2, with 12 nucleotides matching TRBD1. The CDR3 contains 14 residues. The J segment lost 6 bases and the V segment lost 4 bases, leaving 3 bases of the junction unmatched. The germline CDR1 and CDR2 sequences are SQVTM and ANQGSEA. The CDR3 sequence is CSVVRDRGPGELFF. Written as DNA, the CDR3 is TGCAGCGTTGTAAGGGACAGGGGGCCCGGGGAGCTGTTTTTT.

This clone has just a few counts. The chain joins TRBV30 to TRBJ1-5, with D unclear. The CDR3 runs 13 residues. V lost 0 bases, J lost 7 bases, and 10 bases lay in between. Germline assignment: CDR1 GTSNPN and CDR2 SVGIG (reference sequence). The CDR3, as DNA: TGTGCCTGGAGTGTACGGGTAGCACAGCCCCAGCATTTT. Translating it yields CAWSVRVAQPQHF. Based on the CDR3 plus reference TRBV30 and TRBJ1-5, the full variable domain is SQTIHQWPATLVQPVGSPLSLECTVEGTSNPNLYWYRQAAGRGLQLLFYSVGIGQISSEVPQNLSASRPQDRQFILSSKKLLLSDSGFYLCAWSVRVAQPQHFGDGTRLSIL.

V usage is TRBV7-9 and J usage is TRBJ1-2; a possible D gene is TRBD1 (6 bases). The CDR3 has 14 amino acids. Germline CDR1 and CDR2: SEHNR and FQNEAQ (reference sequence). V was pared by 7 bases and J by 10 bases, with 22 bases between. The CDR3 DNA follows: TGTGCCAGCAATAAAAATATGGAGGGGGACCCCTACACCTTC. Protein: CASNKNMEGDPYTF.

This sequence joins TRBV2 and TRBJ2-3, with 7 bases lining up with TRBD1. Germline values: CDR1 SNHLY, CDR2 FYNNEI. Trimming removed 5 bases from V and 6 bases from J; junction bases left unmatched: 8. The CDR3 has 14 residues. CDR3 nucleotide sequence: TGTGCCAGCAGTCTGGGAAGGGGGCAGGATACGCAGTATTTT. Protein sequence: CASSLGRGQDTQYF.

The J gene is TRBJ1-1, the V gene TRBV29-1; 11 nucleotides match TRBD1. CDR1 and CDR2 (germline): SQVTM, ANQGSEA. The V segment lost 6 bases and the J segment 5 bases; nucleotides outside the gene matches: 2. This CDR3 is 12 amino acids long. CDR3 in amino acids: CSVGTGGTEAFF. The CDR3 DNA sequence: TGCAGCGTCGGGACAGGGGGGACTGAAGCTTTCTTT.

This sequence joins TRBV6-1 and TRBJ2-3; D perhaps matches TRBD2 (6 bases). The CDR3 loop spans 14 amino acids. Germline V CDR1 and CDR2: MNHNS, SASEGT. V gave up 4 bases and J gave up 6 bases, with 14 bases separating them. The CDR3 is CASSVQGEADTQYF. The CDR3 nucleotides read TGTGCCAGCAGTGTCCAAGGGGAGGCGGATACGCAGTATTTT.